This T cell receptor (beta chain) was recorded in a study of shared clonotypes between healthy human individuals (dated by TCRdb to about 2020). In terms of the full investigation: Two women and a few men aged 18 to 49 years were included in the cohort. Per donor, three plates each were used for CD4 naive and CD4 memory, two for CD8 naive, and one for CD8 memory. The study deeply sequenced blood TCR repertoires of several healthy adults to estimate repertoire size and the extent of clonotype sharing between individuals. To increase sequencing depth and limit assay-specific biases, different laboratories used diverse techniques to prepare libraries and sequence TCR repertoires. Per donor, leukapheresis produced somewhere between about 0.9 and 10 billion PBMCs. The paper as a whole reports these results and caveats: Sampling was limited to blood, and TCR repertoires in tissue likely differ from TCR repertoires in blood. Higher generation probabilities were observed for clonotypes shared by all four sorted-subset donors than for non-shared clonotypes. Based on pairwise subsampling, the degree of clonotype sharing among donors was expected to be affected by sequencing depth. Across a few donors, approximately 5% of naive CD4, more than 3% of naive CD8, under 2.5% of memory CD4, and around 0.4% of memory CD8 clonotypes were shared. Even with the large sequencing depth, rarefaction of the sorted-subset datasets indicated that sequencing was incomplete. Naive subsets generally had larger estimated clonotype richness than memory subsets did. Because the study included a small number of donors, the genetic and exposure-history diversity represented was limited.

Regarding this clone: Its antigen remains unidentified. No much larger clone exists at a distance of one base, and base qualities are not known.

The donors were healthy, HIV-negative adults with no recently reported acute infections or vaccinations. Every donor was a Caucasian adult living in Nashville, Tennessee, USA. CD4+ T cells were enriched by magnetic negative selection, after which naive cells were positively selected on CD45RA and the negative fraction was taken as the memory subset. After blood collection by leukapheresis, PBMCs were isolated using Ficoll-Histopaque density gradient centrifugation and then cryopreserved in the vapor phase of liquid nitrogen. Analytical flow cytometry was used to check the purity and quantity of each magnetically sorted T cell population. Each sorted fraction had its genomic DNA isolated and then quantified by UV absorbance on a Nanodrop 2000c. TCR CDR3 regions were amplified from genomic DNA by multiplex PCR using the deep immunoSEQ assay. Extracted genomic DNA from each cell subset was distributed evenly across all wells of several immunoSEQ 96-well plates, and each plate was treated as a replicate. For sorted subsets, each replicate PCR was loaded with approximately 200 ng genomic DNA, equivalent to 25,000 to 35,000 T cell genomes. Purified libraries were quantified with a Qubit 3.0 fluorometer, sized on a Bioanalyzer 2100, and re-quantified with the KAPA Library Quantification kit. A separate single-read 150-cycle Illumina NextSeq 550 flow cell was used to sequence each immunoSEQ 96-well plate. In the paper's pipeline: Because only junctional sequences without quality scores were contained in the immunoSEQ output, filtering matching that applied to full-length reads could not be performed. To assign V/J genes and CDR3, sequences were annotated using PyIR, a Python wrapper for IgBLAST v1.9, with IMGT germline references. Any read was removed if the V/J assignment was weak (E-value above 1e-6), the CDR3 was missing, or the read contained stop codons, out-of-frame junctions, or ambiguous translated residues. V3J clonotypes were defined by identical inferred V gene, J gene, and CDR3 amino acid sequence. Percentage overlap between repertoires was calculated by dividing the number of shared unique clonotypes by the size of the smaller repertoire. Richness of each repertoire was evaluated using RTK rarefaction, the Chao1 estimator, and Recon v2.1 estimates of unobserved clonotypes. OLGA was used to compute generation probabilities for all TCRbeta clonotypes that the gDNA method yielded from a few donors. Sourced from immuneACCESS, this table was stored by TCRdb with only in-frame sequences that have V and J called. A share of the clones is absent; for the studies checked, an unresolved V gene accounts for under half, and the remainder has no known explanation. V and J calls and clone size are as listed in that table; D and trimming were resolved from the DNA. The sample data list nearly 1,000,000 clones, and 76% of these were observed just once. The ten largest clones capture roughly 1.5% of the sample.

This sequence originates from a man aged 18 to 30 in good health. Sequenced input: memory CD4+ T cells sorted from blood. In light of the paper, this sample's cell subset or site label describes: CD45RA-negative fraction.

The CDR3 protein sequence reads: CASSGDRFSYEQYF. The DNA is TGTGCCAGCAGTGGAGACAGGTTTTCCTACGAGCAGTACTTC. The V gene is TRBV2 and the J gene is TRBJ2-7; a tentative D call is TRBD1 (6 bases match). The cysteine opens and the phenylalanine closes a CDR3 of 14 amino acids. Only the CDR3 region is kept as DNA, spanning 42 bases read in frame from base 1. The junction carries 11 bases between V and J, which are trimmed by 4 bases and 1 base respectively. As encoded in the germline V gene, CDR1 is SNHLY while CDR2 is FYNNEI.